This is a list of T cell receptor beta chains from one sample in a study of T cells in Graves' hyperthyroidism and ophthalmopathy. TCRdb reanalysed the multiplex PCR reads using MiXCR and keeps one entry per CDR3 protein. Seen here are some 350,000 distinct CDR3 sequences, about 15% observed once, and the top ten hold about a quarter. The source material was blood. Source of these receptors: a woman younger than 30 with Graves' hyperthyroidism that later progressed to Graves' ophthalmopathy. CDR3s include the opening cysteine and the closing phenylalanine or tryptophan. A D gene is named only where the DNA matches it firmly. Clone size appears in some rows only: once, few, many, or a class for an expanded clone.

CDR3,DNA,V,J,D,size
CASSLQQRNSPLHF,TGTGCCAGCAGTTTGCAACAGAGGAATTCACCCCTCCACTTT,TRBV27,TRBJ1-6,-,many
CASSTLQGGGTDTQYF,TGTGCCAGCAGCACGCTACAGGGAGGGGGCACAGATACGCAGTATTTT,TRBV9,TRBJ2-3,-,-
CASSLWRSPKKPGQGVDQPQHF,TGTGCCAGCAGTTTATGGCGGTCGCCCAAAAAGCCGGGACAAGGTGTGGATCAGCCCCAGCATTTT,TRBV28,TRBJ1-5,-,-
CASSLEGTYSPLHF,TGTGCCAGCAGCTTGGAGGGGACCTATTCACCCCTCCACTTT,TRBV5-6,TRBJ1-6,-,many
CASHRIAGVGDEQYF,TGTGCCAGCCACCGCATAGCGGGAGTGGGCGACGAGCAGTACTTC,TRBV28,TRBJ2-7,TRBD2,many
CASSVAGRMNTEAFF,TGTGCCAGCAGCGTAGCGGGTCGGATGAACACTGAAGCTTTCTTT,TRBV9,TRBJ1-1,-,-
CASSQDGTGVGETQYF,TGCGCCAGCAGCCAAGACGGGACAGGGGTTGGGGAGACCCAGTACTTC,TRBV4-1,TRBJ2-5,TRBD1,-
CASSPSGGGRSTGELFF,TGTGCCAGCTCACCATCCGGGGGCGGTAGGAGCACCGGGGAGCTGTTTTTT,TRBV18,TRBJ2-2,-,few
CASSPNGRSLYEQYF,TGTGCCAGCAGTCCAAACGGGAGATCCCTCTACGAGCAGTACTTC,TRBV6-2/TRBV6-3,TRBJ2-7,-,-
CASSLVGGRAEAFF,TGTGCCAGCAGCTTAGTAGGTGGAAGGGCTGAAGCTTTCTTT,TRBV7-2,TRBJ1-1,-,many
CASTYRDGEQFF,TGTGCCAGCACCTACAGGGATGGTGAGCAGTTCTTC,TRBV7-9,TRBJ2-1,-,few
CARIPLGGQGRPGELFF,TGTGCCAGGATCCCCTTGGGAGGACAGGGGCGTCCCGGGGAGCTGTTTTTT,TRBV27,TRBJ2-2,TRBD1,-
CASSRDPTLSYNEQFF,TGCGCCAGCAGCCGTGACCCGACCCTCTCCTACAATGAGCAGTTCTTC,TRBV5-1,TRBJ2-1,-,few
CASSEGWEQYF,TGTGCCAGCAGCGAAGGCTGGGAGCAGTACTTC,TRBV6-1,TRBJ2-7,-,-
CASSLLKGYEQYF,TGTGCCAGCAGTTTACTAAAGGGCTACGAGCAGTACTTC,TRBV28,TRBJ2-7,-,many
CASSRGTRETQYF,TGTGCCAGCAGCCGAGGGACTAGGGAGACCCAGTACTTC,TRBV3-1,TRBJ2-5,TRBD2,many
CAWSVLAGGAYEQYF,TGTGCCTGGAGTGTACTAGCGGGAGGCGCCTACGAGCAGTACTTC,TRBV30,TRBJ2-7,TRBD2,many
CASRWGGNTEAFF,TGTGCCAGCAGATGGGGGGGGAACACTGAAGCTTTCTTT,TRBV12-3/TRBV12-4,TRBJ1-1,-,many
CASSFSRGETQYF,TGTGCCAGCAGTTTTAGCCGCGGGGAGACCCAGTACTTC,TRBV27,TRBJ2-5,-,many
CASSSPGTGYHEQYF,TGTGCCAGCAGCTCCCCCGGGACAGGGTACCACGAGCAGTACTTC,TRBV7-6,TRBJ2-7,TRBD1,many